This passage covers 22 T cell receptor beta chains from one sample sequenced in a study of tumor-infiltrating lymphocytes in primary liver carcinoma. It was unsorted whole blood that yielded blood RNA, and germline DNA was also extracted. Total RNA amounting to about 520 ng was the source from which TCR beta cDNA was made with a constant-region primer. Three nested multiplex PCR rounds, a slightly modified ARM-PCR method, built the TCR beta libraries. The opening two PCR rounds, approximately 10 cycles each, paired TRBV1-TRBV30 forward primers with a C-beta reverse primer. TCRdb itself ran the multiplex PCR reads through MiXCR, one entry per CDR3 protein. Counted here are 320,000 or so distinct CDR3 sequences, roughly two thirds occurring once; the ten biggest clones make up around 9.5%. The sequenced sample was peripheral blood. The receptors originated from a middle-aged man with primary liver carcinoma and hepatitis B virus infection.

The CDR3 DNA follows: TGTGCCAGCAGCCTAAGAAGGACGGGGAACAGGGAGCTGTTTTTT. Its protein is CASSLRRTGNRELFF. This rearrangement joins TRBV11-2 to TRBJ2-2; tentative D call: TRBD2 (5 bases). CDR3 size: 15 residues. Germline CDR1 reads SGHAT; CDR2 reads FQNNGV. V was pared by 5 bases and J by 9 bases, with 19 bases between.

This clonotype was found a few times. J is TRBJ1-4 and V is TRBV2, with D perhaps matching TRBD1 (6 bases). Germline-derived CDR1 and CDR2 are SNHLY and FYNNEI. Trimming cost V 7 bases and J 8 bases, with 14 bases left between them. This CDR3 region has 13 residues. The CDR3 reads CASNKDRLEKLFF. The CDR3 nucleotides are TGTGCCAGCAACAAGGACAGACTAGAAAAACTGTTTTTT.

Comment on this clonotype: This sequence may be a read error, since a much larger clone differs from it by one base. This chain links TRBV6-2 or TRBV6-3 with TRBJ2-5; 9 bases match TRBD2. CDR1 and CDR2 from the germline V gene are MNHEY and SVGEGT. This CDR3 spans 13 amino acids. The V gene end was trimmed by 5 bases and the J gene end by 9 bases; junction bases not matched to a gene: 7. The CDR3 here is CASSSGRFEAQYF. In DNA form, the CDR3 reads TGTGCCAGCAGTAGCGGGAGGTTTGAGGCCCAGTACTTC.

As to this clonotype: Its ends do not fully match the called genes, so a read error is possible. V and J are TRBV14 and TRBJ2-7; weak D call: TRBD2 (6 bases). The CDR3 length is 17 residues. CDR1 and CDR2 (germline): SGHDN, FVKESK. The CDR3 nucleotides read TGTACCAGCAGCCAACAATTGGGACTTCCCTTTGGGAACGAGCAGTACTTC. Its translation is CTSSQQLGLPFGNEQYF.

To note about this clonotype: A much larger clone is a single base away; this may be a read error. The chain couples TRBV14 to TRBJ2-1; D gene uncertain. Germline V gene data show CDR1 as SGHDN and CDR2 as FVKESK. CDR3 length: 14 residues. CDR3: CASSQDSSFNEQFF. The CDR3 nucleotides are TGTGCCAGCAGCCAAGACAGCTCCTTCAATGAGCAGTTCTTC.

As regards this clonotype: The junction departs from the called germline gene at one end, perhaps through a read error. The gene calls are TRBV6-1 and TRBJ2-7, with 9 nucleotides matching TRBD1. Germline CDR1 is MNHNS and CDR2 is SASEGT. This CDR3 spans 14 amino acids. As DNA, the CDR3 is TGTGCCAGCAGTACCGGGACAGGGCCCTACGAGAAGCACTTC. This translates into CASSTGTGPYEKHF.

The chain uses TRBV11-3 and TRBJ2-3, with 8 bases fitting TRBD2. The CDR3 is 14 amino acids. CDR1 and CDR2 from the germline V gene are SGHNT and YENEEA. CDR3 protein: CDSSRTSKSDTQYF. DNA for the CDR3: TGTGATAGCAGCAGGACTAGCAAGTCAGATACGCAGTATTTT.

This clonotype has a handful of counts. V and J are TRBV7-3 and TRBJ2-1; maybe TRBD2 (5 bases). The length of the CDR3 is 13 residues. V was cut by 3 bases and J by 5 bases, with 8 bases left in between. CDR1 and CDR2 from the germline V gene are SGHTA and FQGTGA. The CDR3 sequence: CASSFKGDNEQFF. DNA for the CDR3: TGTGCCAGCAGCTTCAAGGGAGACAATGAGCAGTTCTTC.

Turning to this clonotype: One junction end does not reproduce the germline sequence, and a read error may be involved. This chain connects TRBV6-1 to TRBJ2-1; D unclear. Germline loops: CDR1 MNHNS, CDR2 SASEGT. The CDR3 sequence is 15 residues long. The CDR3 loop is CASSEQPGSYNAQFF. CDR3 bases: TGTGCCAGCAGTGAACAGCCGGGCTCCTACAATGCGCAGTTCTTC.

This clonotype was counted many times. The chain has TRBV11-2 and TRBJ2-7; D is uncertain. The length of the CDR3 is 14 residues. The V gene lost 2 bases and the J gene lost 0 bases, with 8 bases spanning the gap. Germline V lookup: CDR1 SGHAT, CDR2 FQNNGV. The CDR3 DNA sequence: TGTGCCAGCAGCTTATGGGCAAACTCCTACGAGCAGTACTTC. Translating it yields CASSLWANSYEQYF.

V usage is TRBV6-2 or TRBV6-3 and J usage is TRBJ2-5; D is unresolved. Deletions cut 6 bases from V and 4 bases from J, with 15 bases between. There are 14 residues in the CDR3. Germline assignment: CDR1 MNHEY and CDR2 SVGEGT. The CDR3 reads CASSHGLGIETQYF. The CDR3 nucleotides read TGTGCCAGCAGCCACGGATTGGGAATAGAGACCCAGTACTTC.

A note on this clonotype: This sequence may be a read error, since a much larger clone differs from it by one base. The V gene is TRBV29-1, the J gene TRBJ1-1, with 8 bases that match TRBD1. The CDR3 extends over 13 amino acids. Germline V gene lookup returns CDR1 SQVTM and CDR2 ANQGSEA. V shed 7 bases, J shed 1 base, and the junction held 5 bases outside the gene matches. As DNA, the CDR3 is TGCAGCGCATGGACAGGGTGGAACACTGAAGCTTTCTTT. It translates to CSAWTGWNTEAFF.

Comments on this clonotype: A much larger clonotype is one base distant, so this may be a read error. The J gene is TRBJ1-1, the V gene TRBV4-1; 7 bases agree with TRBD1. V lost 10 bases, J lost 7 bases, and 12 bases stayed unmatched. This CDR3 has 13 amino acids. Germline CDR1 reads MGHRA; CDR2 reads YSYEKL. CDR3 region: CANSPRGIGEAFF. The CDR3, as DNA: TGCGCCAACAGTCCCAGGGGGATTGGTGAAGCTTTCTTT.

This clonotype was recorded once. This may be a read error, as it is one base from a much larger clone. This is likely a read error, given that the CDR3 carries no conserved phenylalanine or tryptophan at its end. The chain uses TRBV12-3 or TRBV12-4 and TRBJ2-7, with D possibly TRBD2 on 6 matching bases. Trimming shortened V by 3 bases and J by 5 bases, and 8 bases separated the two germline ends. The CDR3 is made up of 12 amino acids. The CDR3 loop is CASSLTRDEQYL. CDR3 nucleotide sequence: TGTGCCAGCAGTTTGACTAGAGACGAGCAGTACCTC.

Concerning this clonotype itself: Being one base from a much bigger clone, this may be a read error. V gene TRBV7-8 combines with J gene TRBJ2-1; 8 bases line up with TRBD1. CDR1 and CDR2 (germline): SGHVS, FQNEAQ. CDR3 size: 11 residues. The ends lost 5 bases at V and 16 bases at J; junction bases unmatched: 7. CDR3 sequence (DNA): TGTGCCAGCAGCCCTGGACAGGGTCAATTCTTC. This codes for CASSPGQGQFF.

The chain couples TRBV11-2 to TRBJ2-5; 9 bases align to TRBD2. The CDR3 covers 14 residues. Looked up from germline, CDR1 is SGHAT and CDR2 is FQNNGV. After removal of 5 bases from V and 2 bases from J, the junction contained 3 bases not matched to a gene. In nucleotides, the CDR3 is TGTGCCAGCAGCGGGACTAGCACACAAGAGACCCAGTACTTC. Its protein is CASSGTSTQETQYF.

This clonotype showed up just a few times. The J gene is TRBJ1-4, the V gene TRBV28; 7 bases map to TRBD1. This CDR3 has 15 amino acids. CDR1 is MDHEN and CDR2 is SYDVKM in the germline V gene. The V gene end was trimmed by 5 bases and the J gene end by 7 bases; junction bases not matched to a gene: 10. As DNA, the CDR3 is TGTGCCAGCAGTCGCAAGGGGGCCGAAGGTGAAAAACTGTTTTTT. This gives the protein CASSRKGAEGEKLFF.

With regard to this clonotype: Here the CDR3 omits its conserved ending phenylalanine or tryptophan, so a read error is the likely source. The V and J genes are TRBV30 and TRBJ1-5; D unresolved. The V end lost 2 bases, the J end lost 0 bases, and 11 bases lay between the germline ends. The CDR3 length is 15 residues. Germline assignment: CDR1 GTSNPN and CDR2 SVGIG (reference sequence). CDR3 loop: CAWSTGFLSNQPQHV. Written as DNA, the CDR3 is TGTGCCTGGAGTACGGGGTTCCTTAGCAATCAGCCCCAGCATGTT.

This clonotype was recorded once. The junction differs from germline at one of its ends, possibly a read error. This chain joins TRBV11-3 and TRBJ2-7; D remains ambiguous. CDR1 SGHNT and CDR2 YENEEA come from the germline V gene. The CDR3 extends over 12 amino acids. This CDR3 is CASSRYSYEQYF. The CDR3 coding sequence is TGTGCGAGCAGTCGGTACAGCTACGAGCAGTACTTC.

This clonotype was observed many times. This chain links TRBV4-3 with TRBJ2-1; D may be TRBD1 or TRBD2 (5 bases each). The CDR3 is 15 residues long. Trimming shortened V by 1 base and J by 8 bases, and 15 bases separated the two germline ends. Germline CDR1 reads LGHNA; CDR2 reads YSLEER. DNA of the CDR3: TGCGCCAGCAGCCAAGGTTTTTCTGGGACGTATGAGCAGTTCTTC. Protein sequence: CASSQGFSGTYEQFF.

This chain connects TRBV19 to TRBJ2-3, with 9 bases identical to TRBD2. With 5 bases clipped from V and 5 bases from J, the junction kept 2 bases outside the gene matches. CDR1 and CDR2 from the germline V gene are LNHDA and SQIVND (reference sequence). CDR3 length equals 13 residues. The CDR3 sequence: CASSLREGDTQYF. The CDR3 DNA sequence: TGTGCCAGTAGTTTGCGGGAGGGAGATACGCAGTATTTT. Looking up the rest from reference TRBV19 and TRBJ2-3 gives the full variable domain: DGGITQSPKYLFRKEGQNVTLSCEQNLNHDAMYWYRQDPGQGLRLIYYSQIVNDFQKGDIAEGYSVSREKKESFPLTVTSAQKNPTAFYLCASSLREGDTQYFGPGTRLTVL.

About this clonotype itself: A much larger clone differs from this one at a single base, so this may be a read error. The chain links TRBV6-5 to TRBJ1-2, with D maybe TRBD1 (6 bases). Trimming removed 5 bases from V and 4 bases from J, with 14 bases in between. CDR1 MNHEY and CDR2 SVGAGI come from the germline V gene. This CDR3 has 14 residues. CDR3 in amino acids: CASSVRGFGYGYTF. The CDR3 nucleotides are TGTGCCAGCAGTGTTAGGGGGTTCGGCTATGGCTACACCTTC.